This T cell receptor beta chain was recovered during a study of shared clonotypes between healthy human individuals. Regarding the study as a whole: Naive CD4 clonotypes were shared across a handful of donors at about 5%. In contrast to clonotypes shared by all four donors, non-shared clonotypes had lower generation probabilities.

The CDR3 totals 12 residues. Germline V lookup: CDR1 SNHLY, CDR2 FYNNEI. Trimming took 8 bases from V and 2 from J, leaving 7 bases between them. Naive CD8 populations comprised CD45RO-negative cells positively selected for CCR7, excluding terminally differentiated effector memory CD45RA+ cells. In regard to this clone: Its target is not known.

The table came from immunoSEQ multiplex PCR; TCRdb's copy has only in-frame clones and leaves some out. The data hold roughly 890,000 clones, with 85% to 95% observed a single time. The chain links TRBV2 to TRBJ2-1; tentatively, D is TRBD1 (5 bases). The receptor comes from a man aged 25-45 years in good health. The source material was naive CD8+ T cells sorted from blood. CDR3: CASETAYNEQFF. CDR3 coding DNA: TGTGCCAGCGAGACAGCCTACAATGAGCAGTTCTTC.